This record looks at one T cell receptor beta chain sequence and its context. Antigen unknown. The data derive from a study of T cell responses to AZD1222 COVID-19 vaccine. Study-wide results and caveats: There were vaccine-associated CD4 TCRs across spike, dominant at 160-218 and 743-854. It was only a handful of AZD1222 recipients who were seropositive at baseline. Donor demographics were predominantly white British with a female majority; clonal diversity may be underestimated.

Second-dose intervals near 4 or 12 weeks were combined. Clones were read by immunoSEQ multiplex PCR, and TCRdb kept only the in-frame ones, dropping some. This table has some 150,000 clones, 80% to 95% appearing once. The germline V gene has CDR1 SGHTA and CDR2 FQGNSA. Trimming left V 1 base short and J 3 bases short, with 7 bases between. This CDR3 comprises 13 residues. The sequences come from peripheral blood, collected 28 days after the second AZD1222 dose. This clonotype was sampled from an adult who received the AZD1222 COVID-19 vaccine. The V call is TRBV7-2, the J call TRBJ2-7, with D perhaps TRBD1 or TRBD2 (5 bases each). The CDR3 protein is CASSLGGYYEQYF. In nucleotides, the CDR3 is TGTGCCAGCAGCTTAGGGGGGTACTACGAGCAGTACTTC.